The 3 T cell receptor beta chains below all came from one sample that was sequenced in a study of identical twins. TCRdb ran MiXCR on the 5' RACE reads and lists one entry per CDR3 protein. The sample carries 500,000 to 550,000 distinct CDR3 sequences, around 20% recorded once. The sample was also reused in another study, on T cells expressing NK-cell markers.

Sequenced input: CD4+ T cells sorted from blood. All receptors come from a woman between 18 and 29 years old in good health.

V is TRBV20-1 and J is TRBJ2-3, with D possibly being TRBD1 or TRBD2 (6 bases each). Germline loops: CDR1 DFQATT, CDR2 SNEGSKA (reference sequence). The length of the CDR3 is 14 residues. With 1 base removed from V and 2 bases from J, the gap between germline ends came to 10 bases. Here the CDR3 reads CSARGGAYTDTQYF. DNA for the CDR3: TGCAGTGCTAGAGGGGGGGCCTACACAGATACGCAGTATTTT.

This clonotype came up a few times. The chain carries TRBV7-9 and TRBJ1-1; D might be TRBD1 (5 bases). The CDR3 spans 14 residues. Trimming removed 0 bases at V and 6 bases at J, with 11 bases between. The germline CDR1 and CDR2 sequences are SEHNR and FQNEAQ (reference sequence). Written as DNA, the CDR3 is TGTGCCAGCAGCTTAGCCGGGCTAGGGGCTGAAGCTTTCTTT. This encodes CASSLAGLGAEAFF.

The rearrangement links TRBV29-1 to TRBJ2-5, with 8 bases aligning to TRBD1. The CDR3 covers 14 residues. Trimming cost V 6 bases and J 1 base; bases outside gene matches: 7. Per the germline V gene, CDR1 is SQVTM and CDR2 is ANQGSEA. The CDR3 is CSVNRDRFQETQYF. The CDR3 nucleotides are TGCAGCGTGAACCGGGACAGGTTCCAAGAGACCCAGTACTTC.